These T cell receptor beta chains were read from a single sample in a study of T cell changes during pregnancy in multiple sclerosis. Data came from immunoSEQ multiplex PCR; TCRdb stores just in-frame clones and leaves some out. The data hold about 49,000 clones, with around 94% observed a single time. Specimen: CD8+ T cells from peripheral blood mononuclear cells, collected before pregnancy. Every receptor here comes from a female donor with multiple sclerosis, enrolled in a pregnancy study. The CDR3 runs from the conserved cysteine through the conserved F or W. The D gene is left open where the match is weak. Clone size is stated in some rows and not others, as once, few, many or a class when expanded.

>NA|NA|TRBJ2-5|TRBV5-1
CASSLNQETQYF
TGCGCCAGCAGCCTAAACCAAGAGACCCAGTACTTC
>NA|NA|TRBJ2-7|TRBV6-5
CASTPGGLNYEQYF
TGTGCCAGCACTCCGGGGGGCCTTAATTACGAGCAGTACTTC
>NA|TRBD2|TRBJ2-1|TRBV4-2
CASSQDPGGYNEQFF
TGTGCCAGCAGCCAAGATCCGGGAGGGTACAATGAGCAGTTCTTC
>once|NA|TRBJ2-1|TRBV19
CASSIAGAAVSYNEQFF
TGTGCCAGTAGTATAGCGGGAGCAGCGGTGTCCTACAATGAGCAGTTCTTC
>NA|NA|TRBJ2-7|TRBV7-8
CASSSDRPYEQYF
TGTGCCAGCAGCTCGGACAGACCTTACGAGCAGTACTTC
>NA|NA|TRBJ1-1|TRBV2
CASSDSAQDWALTSCPEAFF
TGTGCCAGCAGTGATAGCGCGCAGGATTGGGCGTTGACCTCATGTCCAGAAGCTTTCTTT
>NA|NA|TRBJ2-5|TRBV7-6
CASSLNPGSVKGYQETQYF
TGTGCCAGCAGCTTAAACCCCGGTAGTGTTAAGGGGTACCAAGAGACCCAGTACTTC
>NA|TRBD2|TRBJ2-7|TRBV19
CASSSGSSYEQYF
TGTGCCAGTAGTAGCGGGAGCTCCTACGAGCAGTACTTC
>NA|NA|TRBJ1-5|TRBV27
CASSFGGRGNQPQHF
TGTGCCAGCAGTTTCGGGGGACGGGGCAATCAGCCCCAGCATTTT
>NA|NA|TRBJ2-1|TRBV7-9
CASSLAGVLANEQFF
TGTGCCAGCAGCTTAGCCGGAGTGTTAGCCAATGAGCAGTTCTTC
>NA|TRBD2|TRBJ2-1|TRBV7-6
CASSLRTSGGDEQFF
TGTGCCAGCAGCTTACGGACTAGCGGGGGGGATGAGCAGTTCTTC
>NA|TRBD2|TRBJ2-7|TRBV13
CASSTREGREPSYEQYF
TGTGCCAGCAGCACTAGGGAAGGGCGGGAGCCCTCCTACGAGCAGTACTTC
>NA|NA|TRBJ1-1|TRBV20-1
CSARRFTEAFF
TGCAGTGCCCGGCGGTTCACTGAAGCTTTCTTT
>NA|NA|TRBJ2-7|TRBV19
CASSPGHLFYEQYF
TGTGCCAGTAGCCCGGGACACCTTTTTTACGAGCAGTACTTC
>NA|NA|TRBJ2-1|TRBV27
CASSLLGRSSYNEQFF
TGTGCCAGCAGTTTATTGGGGAGGAGCTCCTACAATGAGCAGTTCTTC
>NA|TRBD1|TRBJ1-1|TRBV27
CASSLSTGGTEAFF
TGTGCCAGCAGTTTATCGACAGGGGGCACTGAAGCTTTCTTT
>NA|TRBD1|TRBJ2-7|TRBV6-5
CASSHGTGDEQYF
TGTGCCAGCAGCCACGGGACAGGGGACGAGCAGTACTTC
>NA|NA|TRBJ1-2|TRBV18
CASSPMGSRIYGYTF
TGTGCCAGCTCACCCATGGGCAGCCGCATCTATGGCTACACCTTC
>NA|NA|TRBJ2-2|TRBV9
CASSVGGGPGELFF
TGTGCCAGCAGCGTAGGAGGAGGCCCCGGGGAGCTGTTTTTT
>NA|NA|TRBJ1-1|TRBV9
CASSVGRNTEAFF
TGTGCCAGCAGCGTAGGTAGGAACACTGAAGCTTTCTTT
>NA|NA|TRBJ1-5|TRBV27
CASSFQGNQPQHF
TGTGCCAGCAGTTTTCAGGGGAATCAGCCCCAGCATTTT
>NA|NA|TRBJ2-7|TRBV5-1
CASSLGAGFEQYF
TGCGCCAGCAGCTTGGGGGCAGGGTTCGAGCAGTACTTC
>NA|NA|TRBJ2-1|TRBV6-5
CASSYLPGNEQFF
TGTGCCAGCAGTTATCTTCCGGGCAATGAGCAGTTCTTC
>NA|NA|TRBJ1-1|TRBV4-1
CASSQDSGTEAFF
TGCGCCAGCAGCCAAGATTCGGGAACTGAAGCTTTCTTT
>NA|NA|TRBJ1-2|TRBV30
CAWRTPNYGYTF
TGTGCCTGGAGGACACCTAACTATGGCTACACCTTC
>few|NA|TRBJ1-2|TRBV27
CASSSLGGARGYTF
TGTGCCAGCAGTTCCCTGGGAGGGGCTCGTGGCTACACCTTC
>NA|TRBD1|TRBJ1-1|TRBV9
CASSLTGGAVVEAFF
TGTGCCAGCAGCCTGACAGGGGGCGCGGTAGTTGAAGCTTTCTTT
>NA|TRBD2|TRBJ2-7|TRBV5-6
CASSLGGGEGEQYF
TGTGCCAGCAGCTTGGGTGGGGGGGAGGGTGAGCAGTACTTC
>NA|NA|TRBJ2-1|TRBV15
CATSRLDGGNEQFF
TGTGCCACCAGCAGGTTGGACGGAGGCAATGAGCAGTTCTTC
>NA|NA|TRBJ2-7|TRBV28
CASSLTTEQYF
TGTGCCAGCAGTCTAACCACGGAGCAGTACTTC
>NA|TRBD2|TRBJ2-7|TRBV28
CASSFGKTPGLAGYEQYF
TGTGCCAGCAGTTTCGGCAAAACTCCGGGACTAGCGGGATACGAGCAGTACTTC
>NA|NA|TRBJ1-1|TRBV19
CASRWGGLNTEAFF
TGTGCCAGTCGTTGGGGCGGACTGAACACTGAAGCTTTCTTT
>NA|TRBD1|TRBJ2-3|TRBV5-6
CASSGATGPGTDTQYF
TGTGCCAGCAGCGGGGCGACAGGGCCGGGCACAGATACGCAGTATTTT
>NA|NA|TRBJ2-7|TRBV11-3
CASSTYGGEQYF
TGTGCCAGCAGCACCTACGGGGGCGAGCAGTACTTC
>NA|NA|TRBJ2-2|TRBV6-1
CASSAGTLNTGELFF
TGTGCCAGCAGTGCCGGGACTTTAAACACCGGGGAGCTGTTTTTT
>NA|NA|TRBJ2-5|TRBV29-1
CSVEDSLTTETQYF
TGCAGCGTTGAAGATAGCTTGACCACGGAGACCCAGTACTTC
>NA|NA|TRBJ2-2|TRBV5-1
CASSPSNTGELFF
TGCGCCAGCAGTCCTAGCAACACCGGGGAGCTGTTTTTT
>NA|TRBD2|TRBJ2-1|TRBV4-3
CASSQGPGLAGVNEQFF
TGCGCCAGCAGCCAAGGCCCGGGACTAGCGGGAGTCAATGAGCAGTTCTTC
>NA|NA|TRBJ1-2|TRBV30
CAWSLSQGGGYTF
TGTGCCTGGAGTTTGAGCCAAGGGGGTGGCTACACCTTC
>NA|TRBD1|TRBJ2-6|TRBV9
CASSLKLPGQYSGANVLTF
TGTGCCAGCAGCCTTAAATTACCGGGACAGTACTCTGGGGCCAACGTCCTGACTTTC
>NA|TRBD2|TRBJ2-1|TRBV6-5
CASSSPSGSYNEQFF
TGTGCCAGCAGTTCTCCTAGCGGGAGCTACAATGAGCAGTTCTTC